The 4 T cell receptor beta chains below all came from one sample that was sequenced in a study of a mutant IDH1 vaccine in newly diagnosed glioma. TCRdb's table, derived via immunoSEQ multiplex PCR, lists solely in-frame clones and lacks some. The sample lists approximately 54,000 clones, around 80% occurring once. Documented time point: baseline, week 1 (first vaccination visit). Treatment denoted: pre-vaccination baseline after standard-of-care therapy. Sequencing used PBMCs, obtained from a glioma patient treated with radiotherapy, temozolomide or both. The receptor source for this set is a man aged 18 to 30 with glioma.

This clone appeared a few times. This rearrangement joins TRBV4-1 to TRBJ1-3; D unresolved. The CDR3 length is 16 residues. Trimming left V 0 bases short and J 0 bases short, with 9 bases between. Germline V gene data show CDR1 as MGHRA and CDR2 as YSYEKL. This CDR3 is CASSQDSRGSGNTIYF. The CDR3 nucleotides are TGCGCCAGCAGCCAAGATAGTCGGGGCTCTGGAAACACCATATATTTT.

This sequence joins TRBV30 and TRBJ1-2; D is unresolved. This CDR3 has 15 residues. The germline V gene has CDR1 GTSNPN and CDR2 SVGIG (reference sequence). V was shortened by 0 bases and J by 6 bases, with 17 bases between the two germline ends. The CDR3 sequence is CAWSVTQTRLDGYTF. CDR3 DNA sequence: TGTGCCTGGAGTGTAACCCAGACTAGATTAGATGGCTACACCTTC.

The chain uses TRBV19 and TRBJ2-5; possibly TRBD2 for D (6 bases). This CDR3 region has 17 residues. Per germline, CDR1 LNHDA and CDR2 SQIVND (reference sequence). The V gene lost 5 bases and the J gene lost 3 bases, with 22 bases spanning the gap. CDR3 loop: CASSARRRRAPEETQYF. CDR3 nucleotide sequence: TGTGCCAGTAGTGCCAGGAGGCGGAGGGCCCCCGAAGAGACCCAGTACTTC.

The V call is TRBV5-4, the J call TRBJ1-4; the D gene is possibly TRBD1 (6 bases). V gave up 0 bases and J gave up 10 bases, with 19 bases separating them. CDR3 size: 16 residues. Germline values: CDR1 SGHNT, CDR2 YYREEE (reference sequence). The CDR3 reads CASSLDASQGNRKLFF. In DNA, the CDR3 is TGTGCCAGCAGCTTGGACGCGTCACAGGGCAATCGAAAACTGTTTTTT.